Sequencing of this T cell receptor (beta chain) was carried out in a study of lymphopenia after photon versus proton radiotherapy. As for this clone: As yet, its antigen is unknown.

Trimming cost V 2 bases and J 8 bases; bases outside gene matches: 5. The CDR3 is made up of 13 amino acids. From germline, CDR1 is GTSNPN and CDR2 SVGIG (reference sequence). Assay used: immunoSEQ multiplex PCR; TCRdb lists only in-frame clones, some missing. The sample records 150,000 or so clones, around 85% being singletons. Study-wide results and caveats: After lymphocyte nadir, photon-treated repertoires showed oligoclonal expansion, especially CD8+ Temra. In patients who died, overall survival fell as post-nadir TCR diversity dropped more. Proton therapy kept repertoires fairly stable, unlike photons, which gained effector/memory cells.

The chain combines TRBV30 with TRBJ1-2, with 10 bases that match TRBD1. The TCR originated in a man between 50 and 59 years old with gastric cancer. Specimen: peripheral blood, collected from a patient treated with photon-based radiotherapy. The CDR3: CAWSLGTGDGYTF. The CDR3, as DNA: TGTGCCTGGAGTCTCGGGACAGGGGACGGCTACACCTTC.